Presented here are 21 T cell receptor beta chains from one specimen sequenced in a study of shared clonotypes between healthy human individuals. Only in-frame clones appear in the TCRdb table, and some are missing; sequencing was by immunoSEQ multiplex PCR. The sample has about a million clones, roughly 80% seen once; the top ten hold roughly 0.83%. The sample consisted of memory CD4+ T cells from PBMCs. Noted subset: CD45RA-negative fraction. All receptors derive from a man in his late teens or twenties in good health. Some clones in this sample may be carry-over from other donors' samples.

V usage is TRBV4-1 and J usage is TRBJ2-7; 9 positions agree with TRBD2. CDR1 and CDR2 from the germline V gene are MGHRA and YSYEKL. The CDR3 has 16 amino acids. Trimming at V came to 3 bases and at J to 5 bases, leaving 11 bases not matched to a gene. CDR3 amino acids: CASSHVTGQRGDEQYF. The DNA of the CDR3 is TGCGCCAGCAGCCACGTAACGGGACAGCGGGGGGACGAGCAGTACTTC.

The V and J genes are TRBV2 and TRBJ2-1; maybe TRBD2 (5 bases). Trimming removed 0 bases from V and 6 bases from J, with 12 bases in between. The germline V gene encodes CDR1 SNHLY and CDR2 FYNNEI. CDR3 size: 15 residues. CDR3 sequence reads: CASSEALPGGNEQFF. The CDR3 bases are TGTGCCAGCAGTGAAGCGCTTCCCGGAGGCAATGAGCAGTTCTTC.

In its sample, this clone was seen a few times. This sequence joins TRBV7-7 and TRBJ2-2, with D uncertain. Germline V gene data show CDR1 as SSHAT and CDR2 as FNYEAQ (reference sequence). CDR3 length: 14 residues. The V end was cut by 3 bases, the J end by 2 bases, with 7 bases between. CDR3 loop: CASSFAINTGELFF. The CDR3 DNA sequence: TGTGCCAGCAGCTTTGCGATTAACACCGGGGAGCTGTTTTTT.

The gene calls are TRBV20-1 and TRBJ2-3, with no clear D. This CDR3 has 11 residues. CDR1 and CDR2 (germline): DFQATT, SNEGSKA (reference sequence). V was trimmed by 0 bases and J by 6 bases, leaving 4 bases between them. Here the CDR3 reads CSARDGDTQYF. The CDR3 coding sequence is TGCAGTGCTAGAGACGGGGATACGCAGTATTTT.

As regards this clone: Being one base from a much bigger clone, this may be a read error. The chain employs TRBV6-5 and TRBJ1-2; D unclear. V shed 2 bases and J shed 4 bases, with 2 bases lying between them. Germline loops: CDR1 MNHEY, CDR2 SVGAGI. The CDR3 has 11 amino acids. The CDR3 nucleotides read TGTGCCAGCAGTTACGTCTATGGCTACACCTTC. It encodes CASSYVYGYTF.

The genes are TRBV11-2 and TRBJ1-1; D is uncertain. The germline gives CDR1 SGHAT, CDR2 FQNNGV. The CDR3 runs to 12 residues. Between the trimmed V and J ends, which lost 1 base and 4 bases, there was a span of 4 bases. The CDR3 sequence: CASSLGVTEAFF. CDR3 sequence (DNA): TGTGCCAGCAGCTTAGGGGTCACTGAAGCTTTCTTT.

This clone was picked up many times. V and J are TRBV7-9 and TRBJ2-3, with D perhaps matching TRBD1 or TRBD2 (6 bases each). This CDR3 is built from 16 residues. CDR1 and CDR2 from the germline V gene are SEHNR and FQNEAQ (reference sequence). Trimming removed 5 bases from V and 3 bases from J, with 18 bases in between. For the CDR3, the DNA is TGTGCCAGCAGCCAGGGGATTGGCCTAGCGACAGATACGCAGTATTTT. Its protein is CASSQGIGLATDTQYF.

As concerns this clone: Other DNA sequences in this specimen translate into the identical CDR3. The gene calls are TRBV28 and TRBJ2-7, with D tentatively TRBD2 (5 bases). Germline assignment: CDR1 MDHEN and CDR2 SYDVKM. This CDR3 contains 12 residues. The V end was cut by 6 bases, the J end by 4 bases, with 10 bases between. The CDR3 nucleotides read TGTGCCAGCAGCCTGGGCGGGTACGAGCAGTACTTC. This codes for CASSLGGYEQYF.

This clone has just one count. V is TRBV18 and J is TRBJ2-3; unclear D gene. This CDR3 has 15 residues. Per the germline V gene, CDR1 is KGHSH and CDR2 is LQKENI. V shed 1 base and J shed 4 bases, with 12 bases lying between them. As DNA, the CDR3 is TGTGCCAGCTCACCACTCAATTTGCGGCCAGATACGCAGTATTTT. Encoded protein: CASSPLNLRPDTQYF.

CDR3 loop: CASSKDRDAYGYTF. CDR3 nucleotides: TGTGCCAGCAGCAAAGACAGGGATGCCTATGGCTACACCTTC. This chain connects TRBV7-3 to TRBJ1-2; 7 nucleotides agree with TRBD1. Germline trimming cut 5 bases from V and 4 bases from J; bases unmatched to any gene: 7. Germline CDR1 and CDR2: SGHTA and FQGTGA. The CDR3 sequence is 14 residues long. The entire variable domain, with the rest obtained from reference TRBV7-3 and TRBJ1-2, is as follows: GAGVSQTPSNKVTEKGKYVELRCDPISGHTALYWYRQSLGQGPEFLIYFQGTGAADDSGLPNDRFFAVRPEGSVSTLKIQRTERGDSAVYLCASSKDRDAYGYTFGSGTRLTVV.

The chain has TRBV7-9 and TRBJ2-7, with D maybe TRBD2 (5 bases). The CDR3 spans 14 residues. The V and J ends lost 5 bases and 2 bases respectively, with 13 bases between them. Germline values: CDR1 SEHNR, CDR2 FQNEAQ (reference sequence). CDR3 bases: TGTGCCAGCAGCCGGACTGAACTAGCCTACGAGCAGTACTTC. As protein: CASSRTELAYEQYF.

This clone came up once. V and J are TRBV10-3 and TRBJ1-5; D is unresolved. The CDR3 is 12 residues long. Germline V gene lookup returns CDR1 ENHRY and CDR2 SYGVKD. Trimming took 2 bases from V and 5 from J, leaving 4 bases between them. In DNA form, the CDR3 reads TGTGCCATCAGTGAGGGGGATCAGCCCCAGCATTTT. Its protein product is CAISEGDQPQHF.

The rearrangement links TRBV5-6 to TRBJ1-2; D call uncertain. The CDR3 covers 15 residues. V was pared by 7 bases and J by 0 bases, with 16 bases between. Germline CDR1 SGHDT, CDR2 YYEEEE. The chain's CDR3 is CASLFTATPNYGYTF. The CDR3 bases are TGTGCCAGCTTATTCACCGCGACACCTAACTATGGCTACACCTTC.

This chain links TRBV25-1 with TRBJ1-2; D unresolved. Germline V gene sequence: CDR1 MGHDK, CDR2 SYGVNS. The CDR3 is 13 residues long. With 4 bases removed from V and 6 bases from J, the gap between germline ends came to 12 bases. CDR3: CASSGPRRNGYTF. The CDR3, as DNA: TGTGCCAGCAGTGGGCCCCGGCGGAATGGCTACACCTTC.

This clone occurred a few times. The rearrangement joins TRBV7-8 to TRBJ2-3; D not certain. Trimming left V 4 bases short and J 4 bases short, with 12 bases between. The germline CDR1 and CDR2 sequences are SGHVS and FQNEAQ. CDR3 size: 14 residues. CDR3 sequence reads: CASSSRGQADTQYF. The CDR3 nucleotides read TGTGCCAGCAGCTCGCGAGGTCAGGCAGATACGCAGTATTTT.

The chain links TRBV5-6 to TRBJ2-1; 8 nucleotides align to TRBD2. The CDR3 contains 12 residues. The germline V gene encodes CDR1 SGHDT and CDR2 YYEEEE. Trimming removed 3 bases from V and 12 bases from J; junction bases left unmatched: 5. The CDR3 sequence is CASSWTSRGQFF. The CDR3 nucleotides are TGTGCCAGCAGCTGGACTAGCCGGGGGCAGTTCTTC. The full variable domain, completed using reference TRBV5-6 and TRBJ2-1, is DAGVTQSPTHLIKTRGQQVTLRCSPKSGHDTVSWYQQALGQGPQFIFQYYEEEERQRGNFPDRFSGHQFPNYSSELNVNALLLGDSALYLCASSWTSRGQFFGPGTRLTVL.

The chain couples TRBV2 to TRBJ2-1, with 11 positions matching TRBD2. The germline CDR1 and CDR2 sequences are SNHLY and FYNNEI. Unmatched junction bases numbered 12, after V lost 7 bases and J lost 4 bases. CDR3 length equals 17 residues. DNA for the CDR3: TGTGCCAGCACCGACGGATTGGGGACTAGCGGATACAATGAGCAGTTCTTC. This gives the protein CASTDGLGTSGYNEQFF.

The DNA for the CDR3 is TGCGCCAGCAGCGCCTCTCTGGATACGCAGTATTTT. Its translation: CASSASLDTQYF. V and J are TRBV5-1 and TRBJ2-3; D unresolved. Trimming removed 4 bases at V and 6 bases at J, with 9 bases between. The germline V gene encodes CDR1 SGHRS and CDR2 YFSETQ. This CDR3 region has 12 residues.

V usage is TRBV5-4 and J usage is TRBJ2-5; 7 bases are shared with TRBD1. CDR1 is SGHNT, CDR2 YYREEE, per germline (reference sequence). The CDR3 length is 15 residues. The trim removed 1 base at V and 2 bases at J, leaving 5 bases unmatched. The CDR3 nucleotides read TGTGCCAGCAGCTTGAGGACAGGAATTCAAGAGACCCAGTACTTC. It codes for CASSLRTGIQETQYF.

The V gene is TRBV5-5, the J gene TRBJ2-7; a weak D match, TRBD2 (6 bases). CDR3 length: 15 amino acids. Germline lookup yields CDR1 SGHKS and CDR2 YYEKEE (reference sequence). The ends were cut back, 2 bases at V and 4 bases at J, with 16 bases in the middle. The CDR3 here is CASSFGGSPDYEQYF. The CDR3 DNA is TGTGCCAGCAGCTTTGGAGGGAGCCCTGATTACGAGCAGTACTTC.

In this sample, this clone turned up once. V and J are TRBV5-4 and TRBJ2-3; 8 bases line up with TRBD2. This CDR3 contains 17 residues. Germline assignment: CDR1 SGHNT and CDR2 YYREEE (reference sequence). The V gene end was trimmed by 5 bases and the J gene end by 1 base; junction bases not matched to a gene: 12. The DNA for the CDR3 is TGTGCCAGCAGAAAGACTAGCGAGAGCCACGGCACAGATACGCAGTATTTT. It codes for CASRKTSESHGTDTQYF.